A few counts support the clone carrying this TCR beta chain. The antigen is unknown. The PCR used 60 Vbeta and 13 Jbeta primers. Some clones are missing from TCRdb's copy, which holds only in-frame ones; the method was immunoSEQ multiplex PCR. This sample carries about 130,000 clones, approximately 74% of them seen once, and the ten largest clones take 4%. The sample comes from a study of cytomegalovirus exposure and HLA in healthy donors. V trimming: 3 bases; J trimming: 2 bases; junction bases outside the gene matches: 15. Per the germline V gene, CDR1 is MNHEY and CDR2 is SMNVEV (reference sequence). The CDR3 sequence is 19 residues long. Findings and limits, study-wide: Earlier analysis found most TCR beta V segments productive about 90% or about 30% of the time.

Sequenced material: PBMCs. The source of this sequence is a man aged 35 to 55 in good health and CMV-seropositive. The chain joins TRBV27 to TRBJ2-5, with 10 bases matching TRBD2. Here the CDR3 DNA reads TGTGCCAGCAGTTTTAGTTTTGGCGGGGCAGCGGGGGGGCAAGAGACCCAGTACTTC. It yields the protein CASSFSFGGAAGGQETQYF.